This TCR beta chain is drawn from a study of blood T cell repertoires in COVID-19. The wider study: The United States, Italy and Spain supplied acute and convalescent COVID-19 samples.

Clones were sequenced by immunoSEQ multiplex PCR, and TCRdb holds only the in-frame ones, with some missing. This sample carries over 75,000 clones, 75% to 85% of them seen once, and the ten largest clones take approximately 20%. V was clipped by 1 base and J by 7 bases, with 2 bases between them. The CDR3 sequence is 11 residues long. Germline V gene data show CDR1 as SGDLS and CDR2 as YYNGEE. Sequencing was performed on peripheral blood. The source is a woman aged 45-59 years with acute or convalescent COVID-19. The chain joins TRBV9 to TRBJ2-2, with D hard to call. The CDR3 DNA reads as TGTGCCAGCAGCGTATACGGGGAGCTGTTTTTT. Translating it yields CASSVYGELFF.